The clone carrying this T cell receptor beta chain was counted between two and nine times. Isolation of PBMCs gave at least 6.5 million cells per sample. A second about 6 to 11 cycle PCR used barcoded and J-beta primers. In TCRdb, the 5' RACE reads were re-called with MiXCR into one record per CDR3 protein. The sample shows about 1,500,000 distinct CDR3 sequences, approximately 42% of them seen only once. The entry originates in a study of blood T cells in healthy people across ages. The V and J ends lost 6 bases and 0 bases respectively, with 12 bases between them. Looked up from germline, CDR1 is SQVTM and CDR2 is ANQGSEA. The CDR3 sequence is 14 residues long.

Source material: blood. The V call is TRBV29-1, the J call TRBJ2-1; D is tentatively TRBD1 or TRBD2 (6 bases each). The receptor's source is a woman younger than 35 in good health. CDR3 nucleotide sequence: TGCAGCGTCGGGGGCCCGACCTCCTACAATGAGCAGTTCTTC. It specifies CSVGGPTSYNEQFF.